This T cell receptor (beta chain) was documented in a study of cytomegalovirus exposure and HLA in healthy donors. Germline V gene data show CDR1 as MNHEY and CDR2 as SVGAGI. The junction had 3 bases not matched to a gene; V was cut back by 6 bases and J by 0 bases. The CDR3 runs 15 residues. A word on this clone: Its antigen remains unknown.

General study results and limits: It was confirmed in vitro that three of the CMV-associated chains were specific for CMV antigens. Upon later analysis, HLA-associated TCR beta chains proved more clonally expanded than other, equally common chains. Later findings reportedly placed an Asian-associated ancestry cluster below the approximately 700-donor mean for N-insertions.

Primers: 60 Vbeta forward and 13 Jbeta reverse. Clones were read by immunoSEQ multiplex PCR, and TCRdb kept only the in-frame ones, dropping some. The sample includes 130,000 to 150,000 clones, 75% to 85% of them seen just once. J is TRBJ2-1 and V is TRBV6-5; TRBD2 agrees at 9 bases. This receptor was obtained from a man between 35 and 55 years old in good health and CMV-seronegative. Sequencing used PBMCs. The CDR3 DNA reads TGTGCCAGCAGCAGTAGCGGGGGCTCCTACAATGAGCAGTTCTTC. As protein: CASSSSGGSYNEQFF.